This T cell receptor beta chain was recorded in a study of blood T cell repertoires in COVID-19. The table lists this clone with a few counts. Germline values: CDR1 SNHLY, CDR2 FYNNEI. The CDR3 is 16 amino acids. The V end was cut by 5 bases, the J end by 3 bases, with 19 bases between. Participants came from some 26 US areas, aged about 18 to 95 years. Membership in each cohort depended on participant-reported clinical history. Among Cohort 3 donors, those recovered had two negative PCRs, clearance, or symptom resolution. Original processing methods: Quantification of nucleated cells was approximated via reference gene primer amplification. Sequenced by immunoSEQ multiplex PCR; TCRdb stores in-frame clones only, minus some. V, J and clone size are taken as reported in that table, and D and trimming were inferred from the DNA itself. The data show 450,000 to 500,000 clones, less than 90% seen once.

The specimen sequenced was PBMCs or T cells enriched from blood (not recorded which). The chain joins TRBV2 to TRBJ1-1, with D perhaps TRBD1 (6 bases). The clonotype originates from a woman aged 60-70 years who had recovered from COVID-19. DNA of the CDR3: TGTGCCAGCAGTAAGTGGGGGCAAGTGGGGGACACTGAAGCTTTCTTT. It translates to CASSKWGQVGDTEAFF.